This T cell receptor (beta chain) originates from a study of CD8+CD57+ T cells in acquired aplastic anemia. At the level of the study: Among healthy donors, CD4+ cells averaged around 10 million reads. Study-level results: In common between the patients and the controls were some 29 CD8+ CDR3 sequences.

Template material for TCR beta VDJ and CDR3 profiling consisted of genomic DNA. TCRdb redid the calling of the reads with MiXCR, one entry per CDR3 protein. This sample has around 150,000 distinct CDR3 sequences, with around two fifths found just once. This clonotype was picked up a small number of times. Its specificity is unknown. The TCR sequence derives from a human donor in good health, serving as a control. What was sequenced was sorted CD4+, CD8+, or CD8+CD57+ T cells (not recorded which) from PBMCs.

CDR3 DNA sequence: TGTGCCAGCAGCTCAGCGGGGCATGAGCAGTTCTTC. Amino acid sequence: CASSSAGHEQFF. The chain uses TRBV5-5 and TRBJ2-1, with 7 bases lining up with TRBD2. The CDR3 covers 12 residues. Losses at the gene ends were 3 bases for V and 8 bases for J; bases not matched to a gene: 2. Per the germline V gene, CDR1 is SGHKS and CDR2 is YYEKEE (reference sequence).